The 2 T cell receptor beta chains below all came from one sample that was sequenced in a study of beta chain features in type 1 diabetes. The investigators reverse transcribed all of the isolated RNA, so they sequenced expressed TCRB transcripts. Profiling relied on immunoSEQ multiplex PCR, and the TCRdb table lists in-frame clones only, not all of them. In the table there are 150,000 to 200,000 clones, roughly 65% of which are singletons. General study points: In every one of the four CD4+ subsets, TCRB CDR3s were moderately but significantly shorter in Type 1 diabetes patients.

Their recognized antigens are unknown. Source material: naive CD4+ T cells from blood. The receptors originated from a man between 25 and 39 years old with type 1 diabetes.

The V and J genes are TRBV18 and TRBJ2-5; TRBD2 is a possible D gene (6 bases). Germline CDR1 reads KGHSH; CDR2 reads LQKENI. V was shortened by 4 bases and J by 2 bases, with 14 bases between the two germline ends. The CDR3 covers 15 residues. CDR3 sequence (DNA): TGTGCCAGCTCACTCCGGGACTCTTCTCAAGAGACCCAGTACTTC. This gives the protein CASSLRDSSQETQYF.

The chain has TRBV30 and TRBJ2-2; the D call may be TRBD1 or TRBD2 (5 bases each). The V gene's germline CDR1 is GTSNPN and CDR2 SVGIG (reference sequence). V was trimmed by 5 bases and J by 0 bases, leaving 7 bases between them. The CDR3 runs 13 residues. Written as DNA, the CDR3 is TGTGCCTGGGGGGACGCGAACACCGGGGAGCTGTTTTTT. It translates to CAWGDANTGELFF. Full variable domain (remainder filled in from reference TRBV30 and TRBJ2-2): SQTIHQWPATLVQPVGSPLSLECTVEGTSNPNLYWYRQAAGRGLQLLFYSVGIGQISSEVPQNLSASRPQDRQFILSSKKLLLSDSGFYLCAWGDANTGELFFGEGSRLTVL.